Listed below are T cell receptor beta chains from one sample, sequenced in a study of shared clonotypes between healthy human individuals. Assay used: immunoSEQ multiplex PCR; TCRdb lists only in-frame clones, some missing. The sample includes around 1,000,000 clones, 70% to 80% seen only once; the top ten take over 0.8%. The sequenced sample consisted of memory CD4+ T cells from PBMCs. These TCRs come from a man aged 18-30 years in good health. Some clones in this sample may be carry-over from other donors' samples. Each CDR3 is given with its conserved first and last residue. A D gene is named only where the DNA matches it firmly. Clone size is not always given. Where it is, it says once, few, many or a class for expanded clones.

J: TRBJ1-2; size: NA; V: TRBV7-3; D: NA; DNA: TGTGCCAGCAGGTCTGAAGGAAACTATGGCTACACCTTC; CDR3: CASRSEGNYGYTF
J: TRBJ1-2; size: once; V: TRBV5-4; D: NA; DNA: TGTGCCAGCAGCTTGAGGGGGATCGCCTATGGCTACACCTTC; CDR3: CASSLRGIAYGYTF
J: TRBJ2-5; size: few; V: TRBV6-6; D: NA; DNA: TGTGCCAGCAGTACCCGGGGGGAGACCCAGTACTTC; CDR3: CASSTRGETQYF
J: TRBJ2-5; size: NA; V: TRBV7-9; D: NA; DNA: TGTGCCAGCAGCAAGACAGGAAAGGGCGGAGAGACCCAGTACTTC; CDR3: CASSKTGKGGETQYF
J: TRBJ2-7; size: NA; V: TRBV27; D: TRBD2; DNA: TGTGCCAGCAGTCTAACCCCCCAGCGGGGCGGAGTCGAGCAGTACTTC; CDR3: CASSLTPQRGGVEQYF
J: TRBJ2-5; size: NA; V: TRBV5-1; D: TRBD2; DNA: TGCGCCAGCAGCTCGGGAGGGGAAGAGACCCAGTACTTC; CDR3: CASSSGGEETQYF
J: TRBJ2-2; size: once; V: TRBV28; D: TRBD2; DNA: TGTGCCAGCAGAACCCATGGACTAGTCGCGCCCGGGGAGCTGTTTTTT; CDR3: CASRTHGLVAPGELFF
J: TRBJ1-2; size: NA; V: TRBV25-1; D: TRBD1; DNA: TGTGCCAGCAGTGATCCTCGGACAGGGGGCGCGGGCTACACCTTC; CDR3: CASSDPRTGGAGYTF
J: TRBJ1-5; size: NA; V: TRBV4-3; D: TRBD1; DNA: TGCGCCAGCAGCCAAGATTGGACAGGGGTTCAGCCCCAGCATTTT; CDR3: CASSQDWTGVQPQHF
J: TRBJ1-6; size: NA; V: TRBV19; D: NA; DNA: TGTGCCAGTAGTATAGGGAAGGATTCACCCCTCCACTTT; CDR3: CASSIGKDSPLHF
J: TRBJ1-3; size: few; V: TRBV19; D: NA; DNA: TGTGCCAGTAGTATTCAGGCTGGAAACACCATATATTTT; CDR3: CASSIQAGNTIYF
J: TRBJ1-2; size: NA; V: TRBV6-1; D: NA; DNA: TGTGCCAGCAGCCTCCACCCCAACTATGGCTACACCTTC; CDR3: CASSLHPNYGYTF
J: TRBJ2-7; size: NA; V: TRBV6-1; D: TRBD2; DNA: TGTGCCAGCGGTTTCGCGGGGCGGGAGGCCTACGAGCAGTACTTC; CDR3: CASGFAGREAYEQYF
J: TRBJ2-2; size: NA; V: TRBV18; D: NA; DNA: TGTGCCAGCCGATCGGATGCGAACACCGGGGAGCTGTTTTTT; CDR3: CASRSDANTGELFF
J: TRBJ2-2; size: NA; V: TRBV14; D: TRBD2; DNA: TGTGCCAGCAGCCCGTATCGGACTAGCGGGAACACCGGGGAGCTGTTTTTT; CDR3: CASSPYRTSGNTGELFF
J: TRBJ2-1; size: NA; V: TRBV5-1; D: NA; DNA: TGCGCCAGCAGCTTGGCGGGGACGGCAAGACTCAATGAGCAGTTCTTC; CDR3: CASSLAGTARLNEQFF
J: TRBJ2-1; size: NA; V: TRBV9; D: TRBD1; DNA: TGTGCCAGCAGCGCTGCACCGGGACAGAAAAGGTTCTTC; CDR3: CASSAAPGQKRFF
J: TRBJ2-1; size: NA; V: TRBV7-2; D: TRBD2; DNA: TGTGCCAGCAGAGAGGGACTAGCGGGGTACAATGAGCAGTTCTTC; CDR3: CASREGLAGYNEQFF
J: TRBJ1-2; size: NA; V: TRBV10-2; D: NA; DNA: TGCGCCAGCGCTCTTCGGCCCGGGGATCCCTACACCTTC; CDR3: CASALRPGDPYTF
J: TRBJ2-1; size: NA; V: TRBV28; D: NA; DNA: TGTGCCAGCAGTTTAAGTGGATCCGGCCACAATGAGCAGTTCTTC; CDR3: CASSLSGSGHNEQFF
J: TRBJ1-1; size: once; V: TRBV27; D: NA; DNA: TGTGCCAGCAGCAAAGGGGGGACGCAGGGGCGATACACTGAAGCTTTCTTT; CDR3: CASSKGGTQGRYTEAFF
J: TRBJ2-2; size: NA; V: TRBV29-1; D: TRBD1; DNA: TGCAGCGTCAAAGACAGGGTGCCCGGGGAGCTGTTTTTT; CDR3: CSVKDRVPGELFF
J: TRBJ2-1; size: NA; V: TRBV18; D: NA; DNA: TGTGCCAGCTCAGCCGACAGATTCCCAAGCGATGAGCAGTTCTTC; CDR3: CASSADRFPSDEQFF
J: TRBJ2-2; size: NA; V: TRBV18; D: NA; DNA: TGTGCCAGCTCACCCTTGACAGGAAGGCTCCCCGGGGAGCTGTTTTTT; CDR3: CASSPLTGRLPGELFF
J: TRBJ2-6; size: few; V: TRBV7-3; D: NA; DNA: TGTGCCAGCAGCCCCCCCGGAGGATCTGGGGCCAACGTCCTGACTTTC; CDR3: CASSPPGGSGANVLTF
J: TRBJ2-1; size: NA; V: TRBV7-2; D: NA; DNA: TGTGCCAGCAGCTACCTGGAGGCAGGAGGTAAACCCAATGAGCAGTTCTTC; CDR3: CASSYLEAGGKPNEQFF
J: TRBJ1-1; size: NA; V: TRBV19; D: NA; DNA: TGTGCCAGTAGTATAAGTATGGGGGTGGCCACTGAAGCTTTCTTT; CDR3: CASSISMGVATEAFF
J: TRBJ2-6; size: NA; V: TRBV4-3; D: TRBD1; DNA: TGCGCCAGCAGCCAAGAGGGACAGGGGGCCCTTTCTGGGGCCAACGTCCTGACTTTC; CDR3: CASSQEGQGALSGANVLTF
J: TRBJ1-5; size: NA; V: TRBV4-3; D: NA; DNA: TGCGCCAGCAGTCGGGGCTTGAATCAGCCCCAGCATTTT; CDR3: CASSRGLNQPQHF
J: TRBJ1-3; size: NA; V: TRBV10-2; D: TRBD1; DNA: TGCGCCAGCAGTGGGGACAGGGTCTCTGGAAACACCATATATTTT; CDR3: CASSGDRVSGNTIYF
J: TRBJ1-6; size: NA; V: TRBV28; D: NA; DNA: TGTGCCAGCAGTCCGGTGGGGAATTCACCCCTCCACTTT; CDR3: CASSPVGNSPLHF
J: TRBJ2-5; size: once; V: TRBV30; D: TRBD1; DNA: TGTGCCTGGGGACTTGGCTCCCAGGGGGTGACCCAGTACTTC; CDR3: CAWGLGSQGVTQYF
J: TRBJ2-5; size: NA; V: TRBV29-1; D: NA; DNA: TGCAGCGTTGACAAGGTCCCCGACAGCACGTCGGAGACCCAGTACTTC; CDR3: CSVDKVPDSTSETQYF
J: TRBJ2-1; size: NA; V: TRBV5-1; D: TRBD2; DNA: TGCGCCAGCAGATCTTCTAGCGGGAGCTCCTACAATGAGCAGTTCTTC; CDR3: CASRSSSGSSYNEQFF
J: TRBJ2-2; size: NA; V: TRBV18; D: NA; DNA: TGTGCCAGCTCGCCCATCTTGTCTACCGGACCGAACACCGGGGAGCTGTTTTTT; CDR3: CASSPILSTGPNTGELFF
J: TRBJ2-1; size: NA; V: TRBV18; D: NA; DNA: TGTGCCAGCTCACCATTGAAATTACAATTGAATGAGCAGTTCTTC; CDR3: CASSPLKLQLNEQFF